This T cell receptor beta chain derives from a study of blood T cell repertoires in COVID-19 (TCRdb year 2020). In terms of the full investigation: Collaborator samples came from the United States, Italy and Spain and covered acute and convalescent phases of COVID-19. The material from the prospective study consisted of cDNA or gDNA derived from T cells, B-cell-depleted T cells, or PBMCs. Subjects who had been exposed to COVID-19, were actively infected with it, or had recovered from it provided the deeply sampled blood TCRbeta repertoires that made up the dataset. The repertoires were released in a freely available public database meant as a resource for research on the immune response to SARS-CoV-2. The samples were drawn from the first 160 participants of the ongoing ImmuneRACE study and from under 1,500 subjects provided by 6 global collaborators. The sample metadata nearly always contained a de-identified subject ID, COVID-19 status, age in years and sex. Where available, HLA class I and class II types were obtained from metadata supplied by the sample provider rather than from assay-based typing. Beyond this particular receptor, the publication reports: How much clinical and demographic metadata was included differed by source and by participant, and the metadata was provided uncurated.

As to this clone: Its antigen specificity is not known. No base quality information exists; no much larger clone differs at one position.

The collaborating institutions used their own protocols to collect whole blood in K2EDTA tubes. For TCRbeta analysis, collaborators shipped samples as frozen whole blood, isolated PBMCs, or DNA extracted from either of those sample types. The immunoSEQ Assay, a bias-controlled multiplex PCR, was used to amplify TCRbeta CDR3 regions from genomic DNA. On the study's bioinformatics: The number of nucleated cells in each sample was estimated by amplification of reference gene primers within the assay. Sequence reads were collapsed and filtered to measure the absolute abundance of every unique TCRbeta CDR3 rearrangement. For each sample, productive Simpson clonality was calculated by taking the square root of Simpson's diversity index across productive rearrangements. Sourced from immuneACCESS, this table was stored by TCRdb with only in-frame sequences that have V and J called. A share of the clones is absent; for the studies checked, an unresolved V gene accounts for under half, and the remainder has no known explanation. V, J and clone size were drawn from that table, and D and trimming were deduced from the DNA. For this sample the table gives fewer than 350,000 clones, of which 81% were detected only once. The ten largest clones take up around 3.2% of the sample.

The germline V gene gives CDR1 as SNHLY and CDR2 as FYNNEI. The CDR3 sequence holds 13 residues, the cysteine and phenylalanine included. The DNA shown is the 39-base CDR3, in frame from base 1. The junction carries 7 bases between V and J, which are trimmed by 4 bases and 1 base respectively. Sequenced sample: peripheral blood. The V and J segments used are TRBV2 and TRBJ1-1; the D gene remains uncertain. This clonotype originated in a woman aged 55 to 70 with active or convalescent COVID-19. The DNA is TGTGCCAGCAGTGTAAGACAGAACACTGAAGCTTTCTTT. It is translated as CASSVRQNTEAFF.